This TCR beta chain was sequenced in a study of identical twins. Concerning this clonotype: Its matching antigen is unknown.

The CDR3 contains 13 residues. Trimming shortened V by 5 bases and J by 14 bases, and 19 bases separated the two germline ends. CDR1 is MNHEY, CDR2 SMNVEV, per germline (reference sequence). In TCRdb, the 5' RACE reads were re-called with MiXCR into one record per CDR3 protein. The sample gives some 240,000 distinct CDR3 sequences, 10% to 13% of which show up once; approximately 11% is in the top ten. Whole-study findings and limits: The degree of excess twin sharing was weaker in beta out-of-frame sequences.

The V and J genes are TRBV27 and TRBJ2-1; the D gene is possibly TRBD1 (6 bases). This receptor was identified in a man aged 50-60 years in good health. Sequencing was performed on memory T cells sorted from blood. CDR3 amino acids: CASSKRDTLQEFF. CDR3 DNA sequence: TGTGCCAGCAGTAAACGGGACACCTTACAGGAGTTCTTC.